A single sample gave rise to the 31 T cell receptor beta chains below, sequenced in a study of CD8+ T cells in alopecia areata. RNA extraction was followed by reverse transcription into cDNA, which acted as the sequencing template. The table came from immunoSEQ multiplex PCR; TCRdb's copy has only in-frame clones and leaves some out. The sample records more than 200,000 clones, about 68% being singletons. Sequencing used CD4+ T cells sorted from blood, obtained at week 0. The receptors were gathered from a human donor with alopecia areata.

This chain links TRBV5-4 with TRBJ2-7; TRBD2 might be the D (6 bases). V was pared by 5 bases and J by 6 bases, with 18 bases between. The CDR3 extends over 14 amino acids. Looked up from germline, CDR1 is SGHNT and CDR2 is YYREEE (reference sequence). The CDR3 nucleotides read TGTGCCAGCAGTCTTTCAGGCGGGGAATTCGAGCAGTACTTC. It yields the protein CASSLSGGEFEQYF.

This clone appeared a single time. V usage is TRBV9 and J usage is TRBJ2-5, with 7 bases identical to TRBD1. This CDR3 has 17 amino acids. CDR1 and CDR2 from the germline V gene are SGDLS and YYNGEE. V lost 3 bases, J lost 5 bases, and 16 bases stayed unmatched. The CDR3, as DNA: TGTGCCAGCAGCGGAGGGGAGAGGGGGCCACACTTGGAGACCCAGTACTTC. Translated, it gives CASSGGERGPHLETQYF.

The chain's CDR3 is CATSSPGQSYGYTF. The CDR3 DNA is TGTGCCACCAGCAGCCCGGGACAGAGCTATGGCTACACCTTC. V usage is TRBV15 and J usage is TRBJ1-2; 7 bases agree with TRBD1. Germline CDR1 LNHNV, CDR2 YYDKDF (reference sequence). The CDR3 has 14 residues. The V gene end was trimmed by 3 bases and the J gene end by 4 bases; junction bases not matched to a gene: 5.

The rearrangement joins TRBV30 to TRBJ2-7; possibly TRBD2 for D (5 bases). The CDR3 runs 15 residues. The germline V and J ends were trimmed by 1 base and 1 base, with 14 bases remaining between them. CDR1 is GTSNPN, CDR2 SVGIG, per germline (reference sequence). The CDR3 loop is CAWSAVRAPSYEQYF. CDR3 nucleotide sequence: TGTGCCTGGAGTGCTGTGAGGGCCCCTTCCTACGAGCAGTACTTC.

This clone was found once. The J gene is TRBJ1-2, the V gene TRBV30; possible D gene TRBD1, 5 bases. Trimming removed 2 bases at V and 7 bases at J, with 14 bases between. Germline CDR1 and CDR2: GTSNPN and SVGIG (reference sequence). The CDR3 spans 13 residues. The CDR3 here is CAWSPSGTVGYTF. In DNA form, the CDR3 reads TGTGCCTGGAGTCCCTCCGGGACCGTTGGCTACACCTTC. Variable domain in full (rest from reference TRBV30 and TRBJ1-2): SQTIHQWPATLVQPVGSPLSLECTVEGTSNPNLYWYRQAAGRGLQLLFYSVGIGQISSEVPQNLSASRPQDRQFILSSKKLLLSDSGFYLCAWSPSGTVGYTFGSGTRLTVV.

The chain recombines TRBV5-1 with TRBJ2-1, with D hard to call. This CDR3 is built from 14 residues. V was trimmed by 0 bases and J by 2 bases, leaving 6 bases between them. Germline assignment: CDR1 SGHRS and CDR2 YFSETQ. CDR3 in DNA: TGCGCCAGCAGCTTGGCTCCTACCTACAATGAGCAGTTCTTC. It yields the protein CASSLAPTYNEQFF.

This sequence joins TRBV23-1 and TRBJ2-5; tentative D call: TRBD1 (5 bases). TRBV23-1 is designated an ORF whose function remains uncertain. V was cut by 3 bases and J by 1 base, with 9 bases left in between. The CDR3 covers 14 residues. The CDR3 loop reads CASSHRTPQETQYF. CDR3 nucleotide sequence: TGCGCCAGCAGTCATAGGACACCCCAAGAGACCCAGTACTTC.

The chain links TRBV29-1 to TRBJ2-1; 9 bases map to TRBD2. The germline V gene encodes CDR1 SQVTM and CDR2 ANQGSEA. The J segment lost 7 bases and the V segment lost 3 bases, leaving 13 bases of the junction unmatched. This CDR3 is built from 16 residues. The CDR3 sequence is CSVDRAGGLMLNEQFF. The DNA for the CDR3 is TGCAGCGTTGACCGGGCGGGGGGGCTTATGTTGAATGAGCAGTTCTTC.

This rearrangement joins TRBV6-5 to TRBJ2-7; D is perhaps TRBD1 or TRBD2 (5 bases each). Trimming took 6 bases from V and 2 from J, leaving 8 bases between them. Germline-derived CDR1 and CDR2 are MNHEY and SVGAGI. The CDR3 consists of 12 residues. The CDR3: CASRGPAYEQYF. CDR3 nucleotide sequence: TGTGCCAGCAGGGGACCAGCCTACGAGCAGTACTTC.

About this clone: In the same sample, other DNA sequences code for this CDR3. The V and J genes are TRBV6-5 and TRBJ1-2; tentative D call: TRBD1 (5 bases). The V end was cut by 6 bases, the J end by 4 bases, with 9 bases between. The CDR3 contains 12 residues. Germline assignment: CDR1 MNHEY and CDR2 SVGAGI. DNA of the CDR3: TGTGCCAGCAGCCCGGGGGGCTATGGCTACACCTTC. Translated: CASSPGGYGYTF.

CDR3 DNA: TGCGCCAGCAGCTCTTCGACAGGGGGGCATCTTGGCTACACCTTC. Amino acid sequence: CASSSSTGGHLGYTF. The rearrangement links TRBV5-1 to TRBJ1-2, with TRBD1 identical over 9 bases. J was trimmed by 7 bases and V by 3 bases; bases with no gene match: 10. The CDR3 is 15 residues long. Germline CDR1 and CDR2: SGHRS and YFSETQ.

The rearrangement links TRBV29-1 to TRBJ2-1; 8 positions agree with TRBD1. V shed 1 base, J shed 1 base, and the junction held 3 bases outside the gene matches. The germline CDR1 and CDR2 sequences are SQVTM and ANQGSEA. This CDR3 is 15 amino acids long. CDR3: CSVEADRESYNEQFF. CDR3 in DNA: TGCAGCGTTGAAGCGGACAGGGAATCCTACAATGAGCAGTTCTTC.

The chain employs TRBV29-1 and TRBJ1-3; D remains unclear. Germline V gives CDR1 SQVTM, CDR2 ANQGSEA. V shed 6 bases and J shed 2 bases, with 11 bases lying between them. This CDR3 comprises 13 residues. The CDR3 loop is CSVVGAAGNTIYF. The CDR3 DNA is TGCAGCGTCGTAGGAGCGGCTGGAAACACCATATATTTT.

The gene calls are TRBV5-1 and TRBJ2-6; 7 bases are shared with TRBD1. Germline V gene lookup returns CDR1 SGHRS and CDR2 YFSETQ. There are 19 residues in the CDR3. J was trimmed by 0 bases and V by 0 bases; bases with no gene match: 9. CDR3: CASSLDAGTVFSGANVLTF. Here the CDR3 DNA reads TGCGCCAGCAGCTTGGACGCCGGGACAGTGTTCTCTGGGGCCAACGTCCTGACTTTC.

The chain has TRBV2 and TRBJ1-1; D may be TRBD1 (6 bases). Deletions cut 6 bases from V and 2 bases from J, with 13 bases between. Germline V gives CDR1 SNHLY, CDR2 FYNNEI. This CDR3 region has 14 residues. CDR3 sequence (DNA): TGTGCCAGCAGGGGCGACAGGTTAAACACTGAAGCTTTCTTT. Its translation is CASRGDRLNTEAFF.

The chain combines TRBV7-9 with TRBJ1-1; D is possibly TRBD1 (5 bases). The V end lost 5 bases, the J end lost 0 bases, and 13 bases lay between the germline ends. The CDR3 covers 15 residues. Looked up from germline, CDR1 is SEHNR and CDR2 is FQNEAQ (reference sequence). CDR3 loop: CASSQGEGMNTEAFF. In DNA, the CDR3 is TGTGCCAGCAGCCAAGGCGAGGGGATGAACACTGAAGCTTTCTTT.

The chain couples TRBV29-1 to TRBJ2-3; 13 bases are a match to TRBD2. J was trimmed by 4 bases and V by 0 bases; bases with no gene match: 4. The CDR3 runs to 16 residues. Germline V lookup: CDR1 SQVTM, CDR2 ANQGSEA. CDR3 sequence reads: CSVEDPTSGGADTQYF. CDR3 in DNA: TGCAGCGTTGAAGATCCAACTAGCGGGGGGGCAGATACGCAGTATTTT.

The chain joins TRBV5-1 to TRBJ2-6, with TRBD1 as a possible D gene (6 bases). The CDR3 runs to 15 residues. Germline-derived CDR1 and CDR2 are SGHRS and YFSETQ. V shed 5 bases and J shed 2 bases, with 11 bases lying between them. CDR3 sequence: CASRLNRAGANVLTF. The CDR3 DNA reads TGCGCCAGCAGACTCAACAGGGCTGGGGCCAACGTCCTGACTTTC.

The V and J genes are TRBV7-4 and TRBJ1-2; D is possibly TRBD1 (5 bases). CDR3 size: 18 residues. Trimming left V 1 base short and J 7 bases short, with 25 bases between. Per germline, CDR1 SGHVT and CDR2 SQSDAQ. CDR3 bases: TGTGCCAGCAGCTTAGTGGTCTGCCGGGACGAAAAATCCCTTGGCTACACCTTC. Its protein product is CASSLVVCRDEKSLGYTF.

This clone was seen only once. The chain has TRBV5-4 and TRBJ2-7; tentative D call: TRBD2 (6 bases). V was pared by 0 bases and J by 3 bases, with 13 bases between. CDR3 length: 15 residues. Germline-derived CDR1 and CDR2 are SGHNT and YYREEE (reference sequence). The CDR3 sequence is CASSLGTGEVYEQYF. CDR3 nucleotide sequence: TGTGCCAGCAGCTTGGGGACTGGGGAGGTCTACGAGCAGTACTTC.

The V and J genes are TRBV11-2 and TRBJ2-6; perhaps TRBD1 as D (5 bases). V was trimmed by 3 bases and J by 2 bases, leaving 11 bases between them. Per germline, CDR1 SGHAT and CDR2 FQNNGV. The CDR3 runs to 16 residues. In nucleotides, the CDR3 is TGTGCCAGCAGCTTGAGCAGGGCTACTGGGGCCAACGTCCTGACTTTC. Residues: CASSLSRATGANVLTF.

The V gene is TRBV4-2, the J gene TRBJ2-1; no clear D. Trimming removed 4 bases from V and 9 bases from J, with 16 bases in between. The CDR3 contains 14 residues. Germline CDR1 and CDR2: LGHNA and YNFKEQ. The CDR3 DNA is TGTGCCAGCAGCCCACGAAATAGTGGGGTTGAGCAGTTCTTC. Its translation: CASSPRNSGVEQFF.

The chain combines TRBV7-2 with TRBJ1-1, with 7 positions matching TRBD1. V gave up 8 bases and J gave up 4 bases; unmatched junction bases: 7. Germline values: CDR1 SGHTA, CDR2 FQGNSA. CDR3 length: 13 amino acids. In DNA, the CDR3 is TGTGCCAGCGACAGGGAAGGGGGCACTGAAGCTTTCTTT. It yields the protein CASDREGGTEAFF.

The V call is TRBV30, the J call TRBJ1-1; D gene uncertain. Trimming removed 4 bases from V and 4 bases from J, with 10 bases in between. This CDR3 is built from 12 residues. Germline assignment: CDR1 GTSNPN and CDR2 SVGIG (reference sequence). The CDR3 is CAWTKEGTEAFF. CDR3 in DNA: TGTGCCTGGACTAAGGAGGGCACTGAAGCTTTCTTT.

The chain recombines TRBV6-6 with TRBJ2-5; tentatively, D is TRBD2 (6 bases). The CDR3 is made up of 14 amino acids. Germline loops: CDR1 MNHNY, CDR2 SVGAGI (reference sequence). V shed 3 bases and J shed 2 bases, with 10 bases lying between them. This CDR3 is CASSYPGEQETQYF. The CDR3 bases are TGTGCCAGCAGTTATCCGGGGGAACAAGAGACCCAGTACTTC.

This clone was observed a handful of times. CDR3 amino acids: CASSVEQGETQYF. The CDR3 DNA sequence: TGTGCCAGCAGCGTAGAACAGGGGGAGACCCAGTACTTC. The J gene is TRBJ2-5, the V gene TRBV9; 7 positions match TRBD1. The CDR3 has 13 residues. The germline V gene has CDR1 SGDLS and CDR2 YYNGEE. The junction had 1 base not matched to a gene; V was cut back by 0 bases and J by 5 bases.

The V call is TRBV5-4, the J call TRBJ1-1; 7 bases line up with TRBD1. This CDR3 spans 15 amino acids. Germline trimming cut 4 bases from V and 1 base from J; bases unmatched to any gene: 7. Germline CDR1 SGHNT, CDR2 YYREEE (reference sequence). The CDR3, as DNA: TGTGCCAGCAGCCTAAGGAGGACAGGGAACACTGAAGCTTTCTTT. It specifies CASSLRRTGNTEAFF.

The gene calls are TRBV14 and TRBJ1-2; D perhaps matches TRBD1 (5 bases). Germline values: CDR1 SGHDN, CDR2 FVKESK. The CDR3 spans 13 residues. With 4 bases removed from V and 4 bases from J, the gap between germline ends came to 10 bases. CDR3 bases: TGTGCCAGCAGCCCGACAGCTTCCTATGGCTACACCTTC. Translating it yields CASSPTASYGYTF.

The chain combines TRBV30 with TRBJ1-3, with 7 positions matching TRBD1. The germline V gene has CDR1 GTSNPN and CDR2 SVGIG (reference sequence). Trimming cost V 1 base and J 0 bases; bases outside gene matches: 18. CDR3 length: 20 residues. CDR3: CAWSATFGTATSFSGNTIYF. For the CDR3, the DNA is TGTGCCTGGAGTGCGACCTTCGGGACAGCAACCTCCTTCTCTGGAAACACCATATATTTT.

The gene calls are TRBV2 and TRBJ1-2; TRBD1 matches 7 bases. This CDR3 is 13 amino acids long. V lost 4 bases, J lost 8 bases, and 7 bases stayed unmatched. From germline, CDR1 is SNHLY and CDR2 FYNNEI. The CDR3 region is CASSAGGKAGYTF. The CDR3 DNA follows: TGTGCCAGCAGTGCAGGGGGGAAAGCCGGCTACACCTTC. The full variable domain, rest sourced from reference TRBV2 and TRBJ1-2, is EPEVTQTPSHQVTQMGQEVILRCVPISNHLYFYWYRQILGQKVEFLVSFYNNEISEKSEIFDDQFSVERPDGSNFTLKIRSTKLEDSAMYFCASSAGGKAGYTFGSGTRLTVV.

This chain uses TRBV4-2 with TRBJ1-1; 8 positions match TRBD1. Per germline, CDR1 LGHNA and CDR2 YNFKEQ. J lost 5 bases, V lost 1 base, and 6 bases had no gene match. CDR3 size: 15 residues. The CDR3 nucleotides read TGTGCCAGCAGCCAAGTGACAGGGGAGGGTACTGAAGCTTTCTTT. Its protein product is CASSQVTGEGTEAFF.